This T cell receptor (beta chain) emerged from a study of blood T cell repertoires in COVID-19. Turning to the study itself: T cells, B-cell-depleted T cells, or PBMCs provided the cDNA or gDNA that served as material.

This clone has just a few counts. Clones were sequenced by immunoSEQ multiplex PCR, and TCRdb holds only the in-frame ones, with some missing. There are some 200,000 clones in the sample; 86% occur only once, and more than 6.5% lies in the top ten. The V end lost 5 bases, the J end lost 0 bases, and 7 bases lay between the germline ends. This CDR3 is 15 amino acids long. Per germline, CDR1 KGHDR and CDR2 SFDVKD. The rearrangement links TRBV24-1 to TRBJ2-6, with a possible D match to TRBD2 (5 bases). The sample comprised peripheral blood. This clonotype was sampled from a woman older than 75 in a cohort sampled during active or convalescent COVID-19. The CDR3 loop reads CATSVGSSGANVLTF. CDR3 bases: TGTGCCACCAGTGTGGGGAGCTCTGGGGCCAACGTCCTGACTTTC.